These T cell receptor beta chains were read from a single sample in a study of shared clonotypes between healthy human individuals. The repertoire was sequenced with immunoSEQ multiplex PCR; TCRdb's copy has only in-frame clones and lacks some. The profile shows 630,000 or so clones, roughly 98% of them singletons. Source material: naive CD8+ T cells sorted from blood. These receptors originate from a man under 40 in good health. Both conserved end residues are part of each CDR3. D genes are given only for firm matches. Rows may omit the clone size; those that give it use once, few, many or a size class.

CASSQEPNRATDTQYF TGTGCCAGCAGCCAAGAACCAAACCGAGCCACAGATACGCAGTATTTT once TRBJ2-3 TRBV4-2 NA
CASSVRQGPYEQYF TGCGCCAGCAGCGTAAGACAGGGGCCGTACGAGCAGTACTTC NA TRBJ2-7 TRBV5-1 TRBD1
CASSHRLGEQFF TGCGCCAGCAGTCACCGGTTGGGTGAGCAGTTCTTC once TRBJ2-1 TRBV23-1 NA
CASSWGLAGQLFF TGTGCCAGCAGTTGGGGACTAGCGGGACAGCTGTTTTTT NA TRBJ2-2 TRBV27 TRBD2
CASSLDWIQGPDTQYF TGTGCCAGCAGCTTAGATTGGATTCAGGGGCCCGATACGCAGTATTTT NA TRBJ2-3 TRBV11-2 NA
CASSFPTGGGGYTF TGTGCCAGCAGTTTTCCTACAGGGGGCGGAGGCTACACCTTC NA TRBJ1-2 TRBV28 TRBD1
CASTRAAGGGEQYF TGTGCCAGCACCCGGGCCGCTGGGGGCGGCGAGCAGTACTTC NA TRBJ2-7 TRBV27 NA
CASSLVQGTEKLFF TGTGCCAGCAGCTTAGTACAGGGGACTGAAAAACTGTTTTTT NA TRBJ1-4 TRBV7-9 TRBD1
CASSLTLGTGVDGELFF TGTGCCAGCAGCTTGACTTTGGGGACAGGGGTTGACGGGGAGCTGTTTTTT NA TRBJ2-2 TRBV7-6 TRBD1
CASSWTGVETQYF TGTGCCAGCAGCTGGACAGGGGTGGAGACCCAGTACTTC NA TRBJ2-5 TRBV5-4 TRBD1